Reported below is one TCR beta chain. Its antigen is currently unknown. The sample originates from a study of cytomegalovirus exposure and HLA in healthy donors. Separation from the 666-subject first cohort characterized the approximately 120-subject validation cohort, to which the donors belonged. Looked up from germline, CDR1 is SGHTA and CDR2 is FQGNSA. The CDR3 spans 13 residues. Trimming removed 6 bases from V and 7 bases from J, with 12 bases in between. Broader study findings: Some public TCRs appeared in many individuals, while most sequences were rare. A list of 150 to 200 TCR beta chains associated with cytomegalovirus was given.

Data came from immunoSEQ multiplex PCR; TCRdb stores just in-frame clones and leaves some out. The data hold approximately 210,000 clones, with 86% observed a single time. The specimen sequenced was PBMCs. The sequence derives from a woman younger than 35 in good health and CMV-seronegative. The chain is built from TRBV7-2 and TRBJ1-4; D is unresolved. The chain's CDR3 is CASSLSPGEKLFF. CDR3 sequence (DNA): TGTGCCAGCAGTCTTAGTCCGGGTGAAAAACTGTTTTTT.